Described below is a single T cell receptor (beta chain) sequence and its context. Its specificity is unknown. For the second PCR, which ran for roughly 7 to 11 cycles, a sample-barcoded 5' primer and a J-beta primer mix were used. TCRdb re-analysed the 5' RACE reads in MiXCR, keeping a single row per CDR3 protein. The sample lists about a million distinct CDR3 sequences; 35% to 40% were seen once. These data belong to a study of blood T cells in healthy people across ages. Study information: Template switching retrieved approximately one barcoded beta molecule for each two T cells. Notes on the study in general: Donors of long life had a larger count of naive CD4+ cells and greater diversity than aged donors. A roughly linear fall in TCR beta diversity per million T cells was seen with increasing age.

The receptor comes from a man aged 18 to 35 in good health. Sequenced material: blood.

CDR3 loop: CASSLGPGRQPQHF. In DNA form, the CDR3 reads TGTGCCAGCAGCTTAGGTCCAGGGCGGCAGCCCCAGCATTTT. The chain recombines TRBV7-2 with TRBJ1-5, with D possibly matching TRBD1 (5 bases). The CDR3 sequence is 14 residues long. V gave up 1 base and J gave up 7 bases, with 11 bases separating them. Per the germline V gene, CDR1 is SGHTA and CDR2 is FQGNSA.